The source of this T cell receptor beta chain is a study of blood T cells in healthy people across ages (dated by TCRdb to between 2014 and 2017). Regarding the study in general: In model experiments, template switching captured roughly one uniquely barcoded TCR beta cDNA molecule for every two T cells. The study measured age-related changes in TCR beta repertoire diversity using deep sequencing normalized with unique cDNA molecular identifiers. The study analyzed two additional independent replicas of 1 million unique cDNA reads from the same blood draw for two donors, one aged 18 to 30 and one aged 80 or older. To avoid experimental bias, donors of different ages were distributed randomly across sequencing lanes. The donors were divided into four age groups: young (average around 17 years), middle-aged (around 37), aged (around 59) and long-lived (82).

Notes on this clonotype: Its binding antigen is unknown. Within one base of it there is no much larger clone, and no base qualities were kept.

The library was made by 5' RACE. Data came from an Illumina HiSeq 2500. A second PCR of roughly 6 to 11 cycles was run with a J-beta primer mix and a sample-barcoded 5' primer. A unique molecular identifier was introduced onto each TCR beta cDNA molecule by a template-switch 5' adaptor carrying 12 random nucleotides. At least 2.5 million CDR3-containing paired-end reads were obtained from each sample. First-strand cDNA synthesis was performed from all RNA using the Mint cDNA synthesis kit, with priming by a TRBC-specific oligonucleotide. After uracil-DNA glycosylase treatment, a first 18-cycle PCR used universal primers M1SS and BC2_uni_R on all cDNA. Per the source publication's procedure: For normalization, 1 million high-quality reads were randomly selected from each sample, with every read carrying a distinct molecular identifier. Reads sharing molecular identifiers were discarded rather than binned into consensus sequences. MiTCR, with a Q25 quality threshold and the strictest error-elimination algorithm, was used for CDR3 identification, clonotype clustering and error correction. A nonparametric unseen species model with Euler transformation was used to estimate a lower bound on total TCR beta diversity. Using fastp at Q25 and MiXCR, TCRdb reprocessed the public reads and kept productive beta chains. Rows are unified per CDR3 protein, each entry keeping the most common DNA and genes. TCRdb, rather than the study authors, made the V and J calls. In all, the sample holds approximately 1,100,000 distinct CDR3 sequences, and under 45% of those were seen once. About 20% of the sample is held by the ten biggest clonotypes.

Beyond this particular receptor, the publication reports: Bulk unsorted PBMC profiling prevented conclusive comparison of naive and antigen-experienced compartments. Compared with the aged group, the long-lived group had more naive CD4+ T cells, fewer expanded clones and increased TCR diversity, suggesting age selection. Estimates of total diversity based on one million sequenced T cells were considered lower bounds and underestimates. Observed TCR beta diversity per million T cells fell roughly linearly with age, and a significant reduction was already apparent by age around 44. Because the CMV infection status of the donors was unknown, age-related changes in expanded clonotypes may potentially have been confounded. There was a strong correlation between observed TCR beta diversity and the percentage of naive T cells measured by flow cytometry.

Cut back by 1 base and 4 bases, the V and J ends lie 14 bases apart. The CDR3, cysteine through phenylalanine, is 14 amino acids long. Of the read, only the CDR3 DNA is kept; its 42 bases are in frame from base 1. Via the germline V gene (reference sequence), CDR1 is DFQATT and CDR2 SNEGSKA. The approximately 40 donors, aged about 6 to 95 years, were systemically healthy Caucasian individuals from Russia. Around 10 milliliters of peripheral blood were drawn from each donor into EDTA-treated Vacutainer tubes. Ficoll-Paque density-gradient centrifugation was used to isolate PBMCs, with at least 6.5 million per sample. Total RNA, at least 6 micrograms per sample, was extracted from PBMCs with Trizol reagent. For every donor, flow cytometry on a PBMC aliquot measured the percentage of naive CD45RAhigh/CD27high T cells.

The chain couples TRBV20-1 to TRBJ2-7, with the D gene uncertain. Material for sequencing was blood. The sequence came from a woman aged 55-69 years in good health. The DNA sequence is as follows: TGCAGTGCTAGAGTGATGGCAGCGCCTTACGAGCAGTACTTC. It is translated as CSARVMAAPYEQYF.